Listed here is a single T cell receptor (beta chain). Antigen: not known. This entry belongs to a study of shared clonotypes between healthy human individuals. The assay was immunoSEQ multiplex PCR, and TCRdb's table has in-frame clones only and misses some. The repertoire holds roughly 2,300,000 clones, with roughly 90% as singletons. Overall study results and limits: The diversity represented, both genetic and in exposure history, was limited by few donors.

The TCR originated in a man between 18 and 29 years old in good health. Some clones in this sample may be carry-over from other donors' samples. Specimen: naive CD4+ T cells from PBMCs. The subset is: CD45RA+ positively selected.

CDR3 sequence (DNA): TGTGCCAGCAAATTACCGGGACTGAAATCCGGGGAGCTGTTTTTT. Its translation is CASKLPGLKSGELFF. The rearrangement links TRBV28 to TRBJ2-2; tentative D call: TRBD2 (6 bases). Trimming shortened V by 7 bases and J by 6 bases, and 18 bases separated the two germline ends. Germline loops: CDR1 MDHEN, CDR2 SYDVKM. This CDR3 is built from 15 residues.